These T cell receptor beta chains were read from a single sample in a study of spatial heterogeneity in lung cancer. TCRdb ran MiXCR on the 5' RACE reads and lists one entry per CDR3 protein. The profile shows 40,000 or so distinct CDR3 sequences, 7.5% of them singletons. Specimen: PBMCs, collected at surgery. The origin of the receptors is a male donor with early-stage non-small cell lung cancer. Each CDR3 is given with its conserved first and last residue. The order of the fields is J gene, V gene, clone size, D gene, CDR3 DNA, CDR3 protein. The D gene is left open where the match is weak. Part of the rows lack a size; the others show once, few, many or a class for expanded clones.

J: TRBJ2-3; V: TRBV9; size: many; D: .; DNA: TGTGCCAGCAGCGTAGTGGCTATGTCAGATACGCAGTATTTT; CDR3: CASSVVAMSDTQYF
J: TRBJ2-2; V: TRBV5-5; size: few; D: .; DNA: TGTGCCAGCAGCTTGGGTCCGACAGGGAGGACCGGGGAGCTGTTTTTT; CDR3: CASSLGPTGRTGELFF
J: TRBJ2-3; V: TRBV11-2; size: few; D: TRBD2; DNA: TGTGCCAGCAGCCCATCCGGGGGGGGGTACACAGATACGCAGTATTTT; CDR3: CASSPSGGGYTDTQYF
J: TRBJ1-5; V: TRBV10-2; size: .; D: .; DNA: TGCGCCAGCAGTGTGGCAGGGAATCAGCCCCAGCATTTT; CDR3: CASSVAGNQPQHF
J: TRBJ2-7; V: TRBV6-5; size: many; D: TRBD2; DNA: TGTGCCAGCAGTTACTCGAAACTAGCGGGATACAGGGGGCAGTACTTC; CDR3: CASSYSKLAGYRGQYF
J: TRBJ2-2; V: TRBV7-3; size: many; D: .; DNA: TGTGCCAGCAGCCTAACATCCGGGAGCACCGGGGAGCTGTTTTTT; CDR3: CASSLTSGSTGELFF
J: TRBJ2-1; V: TRBV9; size: many; D: .; DNA: TGTGCCAGCAGCGTGGACCAGAGCTCCTACAATGAGCAGTTCTTC; CDR3: CASSVDQSSYNEQFF
J: TRBJ2-1; V: TRBV6-5; size: many; D: TRBD2; DNA: TGTGCCAGCAGCCTCGGGACTAGCGGGATCCGATCCTACAATGAGCAGTTCTTC; CDR3: CASSLGTSGIRSYNEQFF
J: TRBJ1-5; V: TRBV4-3; size: many; D: .; DNA: TGCGCCAGCAGCCAAGATCGGGATCAGCCCCAGCATTTT; CDR3: CASSQDRDQPQHF
J: TRBJ2-7; V: TRBV3-1; size: many; D: .; DNA: TGTGCCAGCAGCCAAGGGCAGACCTACGAGCAGTACTTC; CDR3: CASSQGQTYEQYF
J: TRBJ2-7; V: TRBV14; size: .; D: .; DNA: TGTGCCAGCAGCCAAGGACGGCCTGTGGACGAGCAGTACTTC; CDR3: CASSQGRPVDEQYF
J: TRBJ1-3; V: TRBV9; size: .; D: .; DNA: TGTGCCAGCCGACCGGGGTCAACTGGAAACACCATATATTTT; CDR3: CASRPGSTGNTIYF
J: TRBJ2-1; V: TRBV6-2/TRBV6-3; size: few; D: .; DNA: TGTGCCAGCAGTACCCGGGGGAGCAATGAGCAGTTCTTC; CDR3: CASSTRGSNEQFF
J: TRBJ2-3; V: TRBV7-2; size: many; D: .; DNA: TGTGCCAGCAGCTTCACAGATACGCAGTATTTT; CDR3: CASSFTDTQYF
J: TRBJ1-6; V: TRBV7-3; size: many; D: TRBD1; DNA: TGTGCCAGCAGCTTAACGGGCAGGGGGAGCAATTCACCCCTCCACTTT; CDR3: CASSLTGRGSNSPLHF
J: TRBJ2-1; V: TRBV5-1; size: many; D: TRBD2; DNA: TGCGCCAGCAGTCCAATAGCGGGAGTGTATGAGCAGTTCTTC; CDR3: CASSPIAGVYEQFF
J: TRBJ2-6; V: TRBV7-2; size: many; D: TRBD1; DNA: TGTGCCAGCAGCTTTGACAGGGGGCTGGCTGGGGCCAACGTCCTGACTTTC; CDR3: CASSFDRGLAGANVLTF
J: TRBJ2-1; V: TRBV7-2; size: many; D: TRBD2; DNA: TGTGCCAGCAGCTCCTCGACTAGCGGGGGGCAAAATGAGCAGTTCTTC; CDR3: CASSSSTSGGQNEQFF
J: TRBJ2-1; V: TRBV3-1; size: many; D: .; DNA: TGTGCCAGCAGCCACCAGGGGTTTCACAATGAGCAGTTCTTC; CDR3: CASSHQGFHNEQFF
J: TRBJ2-3; V: TRBV27; size: many; D: .; DNA: TGTGCCAGCAGTGCAATATTTTCCGATACGCAGTATTTT; CDR3: CASSAIFSDTQYF
J: TRBJ2-5; V: TRBV28; size: many; D: .; DNA: TGTGCCAGCAGGATCCAAGAGACCCAGTACTTC; CDR3: CASRIQETQYF
J: TRBJ1-1; V: TRBV7-2; size: .; D: .; DNA: TGTGCCAGCAGCCTGTACCAGAGGGGGGGGCGGCTTGGCACTGAAGCTTTCTTT; CDR3: CASSLYQRGGRLGTEAFF
J: TRBJ1-2; V: TRBV6-5; size: .; D: TRBD1; DNA: TGTGCCAGCAGGCCGGGACAGCCTCTATCTAACTATGGCTACACCTTC; CDR3: CASRPGQPLSNYGYTF
J: TRBJ2-5; V: TRBV28; size: many; D: .; DNA: TGTGCCAGCGGCTCGGGCTACAGACAAGAGACCCAGTACTTC; CDR3: CASGSGYRQETQYF
J: TRBJ1-1; V: TRBV25-1; size: few; D: .; DNA: TGTGCCAGCAGTGAATATGGGACGACTGAAGCTTTCTTT; CDR3: CASSEYGTTEAFF
J: TRBJ1-4; V: TRBV19; size: .; D: .; DNA: TGTGCCAGTAACGCTGTGAACAGCAGAAATGAAAAACTGTTTTTT; CDR3: CASNAVNSRNEKLFF
J: TRBJ1-2; V: TRBV13; size: few; D: TRBD1; DNA: TGTGCCAGCAGCTTAGGCCAGACAGGGGGCCTGGATGGCTACACCTTC; CDR3: CASSLGQTGGLDGYTF
J: TRBJ2-2; V: TRBV12-3/TRBV12-4; size: many; D: .; DNA: TGTGCCAGCAGTCGTACCGGGGAGCTGTTTTTT; CDR3: CASSRTGELFF
J: TRBJ1-2; V: TRBV12-3/TRBV12-4; size: few; D: .; DNA: TGTGCCAGCAGTGCCCACGGGGGAGGAAGCTATGGCTACACCTTC; CDR3: CASSAHGGGSYGYTF
J: TRBJ2-3; V: TRBV12-3/TRBV12-4; size: few; D: .; DNA: TGTGCCAGCAGTTTGGAACAGAACACAGATACGCAGTATTTT; CDR3: CASSLEQNTDTQYF
J: TRBJ1-2; V: TRBV29-1; size: many; D: TRBD1; DNA: TGCAGCGCGGACAGGGAAGCTAACTATGGCTACACCTTC; CDR3: CSADREANYGYTF
J: TRBJ2-7; V: TRBV5-1; size: many; D: TRBD1; DNA: TGCGCCAGCAGCTCACAGGGGCCCCTTGACGAGCAGTACTTC; CDR3: CASSSQGPLDEQYF
J: TRBJ1-6; V: TRBV6-5; size: many; D: .; DNA: TGTGCCAGCAGTCCTAGAGAAGGTTCACCCCTCCACTTT; CDR3: CASSPREGSPLHF
J: TRBJ2-4; V: TRBV19; size: .; D: .; DNA: TGTGCCAGTAGTATCAAGGGGGAGGGGGCCAAAAACATTCAGTACTTC; CDR3: CASSIKGEGAKNIQYF
J: TRBJ1-6; V: TRBV9; size: many; D: .; DNA: TGTGCCAGCAGCGTATCAGGTTCACCCCTCCACTTT; CDR3: CASSVSGSPLHF
J: TRBJ2-3; V: TRBV7-9; size: .; D: TRBD1; DNA: TGTGCCAGCAGCTTAAGGGGGACAGGCCGCACGTATTTT; CDR3: CASSLRGTGRTYF
J: TRBJ2-1; V: TRBV10-3; size: many; D: TRBD2; DNA: TGTGCCACCCTTGGTTTAGGACTAGCGGGAGGCCCAAAGGGCTACAATGAGCAGTTCTTC; CDR3: CATLGLGLAGGPKGYNEQFF
J: TRBJ2-1; V: TRBV7-3; size: few; D: .; DNA: TGTGCCAGCAGCCCACCGGGGGCGTGGAATGAGCAGTTCTTC; CDR3: CASSPPGAWNEQFF
J: TRBJ2-3; V: TRBV5-1; size: few; D: .; DNA: TGCGCCAGCAGCGACGCCGCAAGGGGGGCAGATACGCAGTATTTT; CDR3: CASSDAARGADTQYF
J: TRBJ2-2; V: TRBV6-2/TRBV6-3; size: many; D: .; DNA: TGTGCCAGCAGTTACGGCCAGGGACTCTACACCGGGGAGCTGTTTTTT; CDR3: CASSYGQGLYTGELFF
J: TRBJ1-6; V: TRBV20-1; size: many; D: .; DNA: TGCAGTGCTAGACGACGACTAGCGGGCAATTCACCCCTCCACTTT; CDR3: CSARRRLAGNSPLHF
J: TRBJ2-5; V: TRBV29-1; size: many; D: .; DNA: TGCAGCGTTGATGAGGACAGTCTACAAGAGACCCAGTACTTC; CDR3: CSVDEDSLQETQYF
J: TRBJ1-2; V: TRBV12-3/TRBV12-4; size: .; D: TRBD1; DNA: TGTGCCAGCAGTCGACATAGACAGGGTCGATATGGCTACACCTTC; CDR3: CASSRHRQGRYGYTF
J: TRBJ1-3; V: TRBV2; size: many; D: .; DNA: TGTGCCAGCAGTGAAGCCTCCTCTGGAAACACCATATATTTT; CDR3: CASSEASSGNTIYF
J: TRBJ2-3; V: TRBV20-1; size: few; D: .; DNA: TGCAGTGCTAGGGGCCGGGGCCTCACAGATACGCAGTATTTT; CDR3: CSARGRGLTDTQYF
J: TRBJ2-3; V: TRBV20-1; size: many; D: .; DNA: TGCAGTGCGGCGAGCACAGATACGCAGTATTTT; CDR3: CSAASTDTQYF
J: TRBJ2-1; V: TRBV5-8; size: many; D: TRBD2; DNA: TGTGCCAGCAGCTTGCCCGGGGGGGCTGGTGAGCAGTTCTTC; CDR3: CASSLPGGAGEQFF
J: TRBJ2-1; V: TRBV5-1; size: many; D: .; DNA: TGCGCCAGCAGCTTGGAGGGATCCTACAATGAGCAGTTCTTC; CDR3: CASSLEGSYNEQFF
J: TRBJ2-1; V: TRBV2; size: many; D: .; DNA: TGTGCCAGCACAAGCACCTACAATGAGCAGTTCTTC; CDR3: CASTSTYNEQFF
J: TRBJ1-1; V: TRBV7-9; size: many; D: .; DNA: TGTGCCAGCAGCTTAGCGCGTGGGGCGACTGAAGCTTTCTTT; CDR3: CASSLARGATEAFF
J: TRBJ1-6; V: TRBV20-1; size: many; D: .; DNA: TGCAGTGCTAGAGATGGCAGGGGATTATTGTCACCCCTCCACTTT; CDR3: CSARDGRGLLSPLHF
J: TRBJ2-5; V: TRBV5-1; size: few; D: TRBD2; DNA: TGCGCCAGCAGTAGTTTCGAGCGGGGACCGGAGACCCAGTACTTC; CDR3: CASSSFERGPETQYF